The rows below give T cell receptor beta chains drawn from one sample of a study of cytomegalovirus exposure and HLA in healthy donors. Only in-frame clones appear in the TCRdb table, and some are missing; sequencing was by immunoSEQ multiplex PCR. This sample has around 110,000 clones, with 70% to 80% found just once. Material for sequencing was PBMCs. The receptors here all came from a woman between 18 and 29 years old in good health and CMV-seronegative. Each CDR3 is given with its conserved first and last residue. The D gene is left open where the match is weak. Clone size appears in some rows only: once, few, many, or a class for an expanded clone.

D: NA
J: TRBJ1-1
length: 12
V: TRBV30
size: NA
CDR3: CAGNTGHTEAFF
DNA: TGTGCCGGTAATACAGGGCACACTGAAGCTTTCTTT

D: TRBD1
J: TRBJ1-1
length: 16
V: TRBV5-4
size: NA
CDR3: CASSSGQGILNTEAFF
DNA: TGTGCCAGCAGCTCCGGACAGGGTATACTGAACACTGAAGCTTTCTTT

D: NA
J: TRBJ1-5
length: 14
V: TRBV30
size: NA
CDR3: CAWSVLEGDQPQHF
DNA: TGTGCCTGGAGTGTACTGGAGGGAGATCAGCCCCAGCATTTT

D: TRBD2
J: TRBJ2-1
length: 15
V: TRBV6-1
size: NA
CDR3: CASISSGGANAEQFF
DNA: TGTGCCAGCATTTCTAGCGGGGGGGCTAACGCTGAGCAGTTCTTC

D: TRBD1
J: TRBJ1-2
length: 14
V: TRBV10-3
size: NA
CDR3: CAISGTDRGYGYTF
DNA: TGTGCCATCAGTGGGACGGACAGGGGGTATGGCTACACCTTC

D: NA
J: TRBJ2-7
length: 15
V: TRBV30
size: NA
CDR3: CAWSVIDSHGNEQYF
DNA: TGTGCCTGGAGTGTAATTGATTCCCACGGTAACGAGCAGTACTTC

D: NA
J: TRBJ1-2
length: 14
V: TRBV18
size: once
CDR3: CASSPAGDSYGYTF
DNA: TGTGCCAGCTCACCAGCCGGGGATAGCTATGGCTACACCTTC

D: TRBD1
J: TRBJ1-4
length: 14
V: TRBV28
size: once
CDR3: CASGYRGRERKLFF
DNA: TGTGCCAGCGGATACAGGGGGCGGGAGCGAAAACTGTTTTTT

D: NA
J: TRBJ1-4
length: 14
V: TRBV6-5
size: NA
CDR3: CASSYSSGNEKLFF
DNA: TGTGCCAGCAGTTACTCCTCAGGGAATGAAAAACTGTTTTTT

D: TRBD1
J: TRBJ2-2
length: 15
V: TRBV6-5
size: NA
CDR3: CASSYSGQLTGELFF
DNA: TGTGCCAGCAGTTACTCGGGACAGCTCACCGGGGAGCTGTTTTTT

D: TRBD1
J: TRBJ1-1
length: 14
V: TRBV30
size: NA
CDR3: CAWRNQGENTEAFF
DNA: TGTGCCTGGAGAAACCAGGGGGAGAACACTGAAGCTTTCTTT

D: NA
J: TRBJ2-7
length: 11
V: TRBV6-5
size: NA
CDR3: CASTQGGEQYF
DNA: TGTGCCAGCACCCAGGGAGGCGAGCAGTACTTC

D: NA
J: TRBJ2-7
length: 12
V: TRBV5-1
size: NA
CDR3: CASSLEPFEQYF
DNA: TGCGCCAGCAGCTTGGAGCCGTTCGAGCAGTACTTC

D: NA
J: TRBJ1-1
length: 15
V: TRBV30
size: NA
CDR3: CAWSVTWPLNTEAFF
DNA: TGTGCCTGGAGTGTAACGTGGCCGCTGAACACTGAAGCTTTCTTT

D: NA
J: TRBJ2-7
length: 11
V: TRBV2
size: NA
CDR3: CASRASYEQYF
DNA: TGTGCCAGCAGGGCCTCCTACGAGCAGTACTTC

D: TRBD2
J: TRBJ2-1
length: 15
V: TRBV5-1
size: NA
CDR3: CASSWGLAGDNEQFF
DNA: TGCGCCAGCAGCTGGGGACTAGCGGGGGACAATGAGCAGTTCTTC